Listed here is a single T cell receptor beta chain. What it binds is not known. This specimen belongs to a study of cytomegalovirus exposure and HLA in healthy donors. The PCR had 60 Vbeta and 13 Jbeta primers. Assay: immunoSEQ multiplex PCR; the TCRdb copy retains only in-frame clones and omits some. The table includes some 120,000 clones, about four fifths detected once. Between the trimmed V and J ends, which lost 4 bases and 4 bases, there was a span of 13 bases. Germline values: CDR1 SGHDN, CDR2 FVKESK. The CDR3 extends over 14 amino acids. The study, taken as a whole, reports: Accounts indicate the classifier identified cytomegalovirus status with strong specificity and sensitivity. Later on, an analysis showed TCR association rates differing by HLA locus, with DRB1 the most and HLA-C the fewest.

The genes are TRBV14 and TRBJ1-2; D ambiguous. The receptor was isolated from a man aged 18 to 35 in good health and CMV-seronegative. Sequencing was performed on PBMCs. Written as DNA, the CDR3 is TGTGCCAGCAGCCCCAGGACTTCAACCTATGGCTACACCTTC. Its translation: CASSPRTSTYGYTF. The full variable domain, with the rest looked up from reference TRBV14 and TRBJ1-2, is EAGVTQFPSHSVIEKGQTVTLRCDPISGHDNLYWYRRVMGKEIKFLLHFVKESKQDESGMPNNRFLAERTGGTYSTLKVQPAELEDSGVYFCASSPRTSTYGYTFGSGTRLTVV.